These T cell receptor beta chains were read from a single sample in a study of blood T cell repertoires in COVID-19. TCRdb keeps only in-frame clones here, not all; method: immunoSEQ multiplex PCR. The sample holds over 200,000 clones, 85% to 90% seen once. Sequencing was carried out using PBMCs or T cells enriched from blood (not recorded which). The receptor set was obtained from a man younger than 35 who had recovered from COVID-19. The CDR3 runs from the conserved cysteine through the conserved F or W. D genes are given only for firm matches. Only part of the rows carry a size: once, few, many, or a class if the clone is expanded.

j_gene,abundance,v_gene,d_gene,CDR3aa,CDR3nt
TRBJ2-7,.,TRBV27,TRBD2,CASSHLGRAYEQYF,TGTGCCAGCAGTCATTTGGGGAGGGCCTACGAGCAGTACTTC
TRBJ1-4,.,TRBV7-9,.,CASSLILGVGSEKLFF,TGTGCCAGCAGCTTAATTCTAGGGGTGGGAAGTGAAAAACTGTTTTTT
TRBJ2-7,few,TRBV19,.,CASSIGEAYEQYF,TGTGCCAGTAGTATTGGGGAGGCTTACGAGCAGTACTTC
TRBJ1-6,.,TRBV4-1,TRBD1,CASSPQGAEIRSPLHF,TGCGCCAGCAGCCCTCAGGGGGCTGAAATACGTTCACCCCTCCACTTT
TRBJ2-5,.,TRBV4-2,TRBD2,CASSQDRNSGGETQYF,TGTGCCAGCAGCCAAGATCGTAATAGCGGGGGAGAGACCCAGTACTTC
TRBJ2-1,few,TRBV7-9,.,CASSLSGRSYNEQFF,TGTGCCAGCAGCTTGTCAGGGCGGTCCTACAATGAGCAGTTCTTC
TRBJ1-1,.,TRBV3-1/TRBV3-2,.,CASSQKGRGSMNTEAFF,TGTGCCAGCAGCCAAAAAGGGAGGGGATCCATGAACACTGAAGCTTTCTTT
TRBJ2-1,.,TRBV5-1,TRBD2,CASSPGPGLSIEQFF,TGCGCCAGCAGCCCGGGGCCGGGACTAAGTATTGAGCAGTTCTTC
TRBJ2-1,.,TRBV3-1/TRBV3-2,TRBD1,CASSQDDRANQFF,TGTGCCAGCAGCCAAGACGACAGGGCGAACCAGTTCTTC
TRBJ1-1,.,TRBV6-5,.,CASSPTSTRAEAFF,TGTGCCAGCAGCCCAACCTCTACTCGCGCTGAAGCTTTCTTT
TRBJ2-1,.,TRBV3-1/TRBV3-2,TRBD2,CASRPTSGGDEQFF,TGTGCCAGCAGACCGACTAGCGGTGGAGATGAGCAGTTCTTC